A single sample is the source of the 29 T cell receptor beta chains below, sequenced in a study of post-analysis software for immune sequencing data. Regarding the study as a whole: Four to six TRBV segments were significantly more frequent in patients than in controls. TRBV5-6, TRBV5-1 and TRBV20-1 were among these segments.

These TCRs' antigens remain unknown. Unique molecular identifiers were present in the TCR beta cDNA libraries. One entry per CDR3 protein results from TCRdb running MiXCR on the PCR reads. The sample lists 450,000 to 700,000 distinct CDR3 sequences, around 40% occurring once. Sequenced sample: blood. These receptors were collected from a girl aged 10 to 17 with multiple sclerosis.

This clonotype was seen repeatedly, ten times or more. The chain combines TRBV7-2 with TRBJ2-7; D not certain. The germline V gene has CDR1 SGHTA and CDR2 FQGNSA. The CDR3 runs 13 residues. V lost 4 bases to trimming and J lost 5 bases, with 12 bases between them. CDR3 loop: CASSYSKGHEQYF. For the CDR3, the DNA is TGTGCCAGCAGCTATTCAAAGGGCCACGAGCAGTACTTC.

This rearrangement joins TRBV5-1 to TRBJ1-2; TRBD1 matches 10 bases. CDR1 and CDR2 (germline): SGHRS, YFSETQ. The CDR3 loop spans 17 amino acids. V gave up 4 bases and J gave up 3 bases; unmatched junction bases: 12. CDR3 DNA sequence: TGCGCCAGCAGCCGCGGACAGGGGGTCCTGCTGCACTATGGCTACACCTTC. This gives the protein CASSRGQGVLLHYGYTF.

A note on this clonotype: A junction end diverges from the germline sequence, so it may reflect a read error. The CDR3 DNA reads TGTGCTAGCAGCTTAGCGGGGACTAGCGCGGAGACCCAGTACTTC. Its translation: CASSLAGTSAETQYF. The chain recombines TRBV7-7 with TRBJ2-5; TRBD2 agrees at 10 bases. Germline lookup yields CDR1 SSHAT and CDR2 FNYEAQ (reference sequence). The CDR3 has 15 amino acids.

The chain links TRBV5-4 to TRBJ2-1, with a possible D match to TRBD2 (7 bases). Germline V gene data show CDR1 as SGHNT and CDR2 as YYREEE (reference sequence). The CDR3 length is 14 residues. The V end lost 4 bases, the J end lost 7 bases, and 15 bases lay between the germline ends. The CDR3 region is CASSMGGPGNEQFF. CDR3 nucleotide sequence: TGTGCCAGCAGCATGGGGGGGCCCGGAAATGAGCAGTTCTTC.

This clonotype has more than one count but fewer than ten. This chain connects TRBV7-2 to TRBJ2-1; the match to TRBD2 covers 11 bases. Per germline, CDR1 SGHTA and CDR2 FQGNSA. CDR3 size: 15 residues. Trimming took 1 base from V and 7 from J; bases not matched to a gene: 3. The CDR3 nucleotides are TGTGCCAGCAGCTTAGGGGTAGCGGGAGGGAATGAGCAGTTCTTC. Protein: CASSLGVAGGNEQFF.

This rearrangement joins TRBV27 to TRBJ2-3, with 9 bases lining up with TRBD1. Per germline, CDR1 MNHEY and CDR2 SMNVEV (reference sequence). This CDR3 region has 17 residues. With 5 bases clipped from V and 5 bases from J, the junction kept 14 bases outside the gene matches. In DNA form, the CDR3 reads TGTGCCAGCAGTCCGATCGGGACAGGGAAACAGGGAGATACGCAGTATTTT. Translated, it gives CASSPIGTGKQGDTQYF.

About this clonotype: This sequence may be a read error, since a much larger clone differs from it by one base. The CDR3 reads CASSVAGGPRETQYF. DNA for the CDR3: TGTGCCAGCAGCGTAGCGGGGGGTCCCCGAGAGACCCAGTACTTC. J is TRBJ2-5 and V is TRBV9; 7 positions agree with TRBD2. The CDR3 contains 15 residues. V was pared by 0 bases and J by 4 bases, with 6 bases of the junction left unmatched. The germline gives CDR1 SGDLS, CDR2 YYNGEE.

Written as DNA, the CDR3 is TGTGCCATCGCCTCAAACAGGGGTGAAACCAAAAACATTCAGTACTTC. Translating it yields CAIASNRGETKNIQYF. The chain uses TRBV10-3 and TRBJ2-4; 7 bases align to TRBD1. The V and J ends lost 8 bases and 2 bases, in that order; junction bases with no gene match: 12. Germline values: CDR1 ENHRY, CDR2 SYGVKD. The CDR3 sequence is 16 residues long.

The chain couples TRBV6-2 or TRBV6-3 to TRBJ2-1, with TRBD2 identical over 9 bases. The junction had 18 bases not matched to a gene; V was cut back by 2 bases and J by 13 bases. The CDR3 is 17 amino acids. CDR1 is MNHEY, CDR2 SVGEGT, per germline. CDR3 bases: TGTGCCAGCAGTTACATAGGAGCGGGAGGCGCGCAAGAGACCCAGTTCTTC. Residues: CASSYIGAGGAQETQFF.

The CDR3 region has the DNA TGTGCCAGCAGAAAAGTGTCTAGCACAGATACGCAGTATTTT. Translation gives CASRKVSSTDTQYF. The V and J genes are TRBV6-5 and TRBJ2-3; D is ambiguous. Trimming left V 6 bases short and J 0 bases short, with 10 bases between. CDR3 length: 14 amino acids. Germline V CDR1 and CDR2: MNHEY, SVGAGI.

The chain uses TRBV30 and TRBJ2-6; weak D call: TRBD1 (6 bases). The length of the CDR3 is 15 residues. The germline CDR1 and CDR2 sequences are GTSNPN and SVGIG (reference sequence). Trimming cost V 4 bases and J 3 bases, with 13 bases left between them. The CDR3 DNA reads as TGTGCCTGGACAGGGGTTCCTCTTGGGGCCAACGTCCTGACTTTC. It is translated as CAWTGVPLGANVLTF.

This clonotype occurred many times. The V call is TRBV28, the J call TRBJ2-7; a possible D gene is TRBD2 (6 bases). The CDR3 is made up of 13 amino acids. Germline CDR1 is MDHEN and CDR2 is SYDVKM. With 2 bases removed from V and 7 bases from J, the gap between germline ends came to 12 bases. The CDR3, as DNA: TGTGCCAGCAGTTTAGATGCCGGGGGTGAGCAGTACTTC. This encodes CASSLDAGGEQYF.

The CDR3 DNA reads TGTGCCAGCAGTTTCGGGACTGCCGACTCACCCCTCCACTTT. This translates into CASSFGTADSPLHF. The V and J genes are TRBV7-9 and TRBJ1-6; D is possibly TRBD1 (5 bases). Germline V gene data show CDR1 as SEHNR and CDR2 as FQNEAQ (reference sequence). Trimming pared 6 bases from V and 10 bases from J, leaving 16 bases between. This CDR3 has 14 residues. The entire variable domain, with the rest obtained from reference TRBV7-9 and TRBJ1-6, is as follows: DTGVSQNPRHKITKRGQNVTFRCDPISEHNRLYWYRQTLGQGPEFLTYFQNEAQLEKSRLLSDRFSAERPKGSFSTLEIQRTEQGDSAMYLCASSFGTADSPLHFGNGTRLTVT.

The gene calls are TRBV12-3 or TRBV12-4 and TRBJ1-2, with D unresolved. V lost 3 bases and J 1 base, leaving 9 bases between the germline ends. The CDR3 runs 14 residues. The CDR3: CASSFGWGNYGYTF. CDR3 bases: TGTGCCAGCAGTTTCGGGTGGGGTAACTATGGCTACACCTTC.

V and J are TRBV3-1 and TRBJ2-7, with D possibly being TRBD1 or TRBD2 (5 bases each). Germline V gives CDR1 LGHDT, CDR2 YNNKEL (reference sequence). V was trimmed by 2 bases and J by 6 bases, leaving 14 bases between them. This CDR3 region has 14 residues. The CDR3 nucleotides read TGTGCCAGCAGCCAAAGGGACCAGACCAGCGAGCAGTACTTC. This gives the protein CASSQRDQTSEQYF.

There are a few counts of this clonotype. The chain has TRBV10-3 and TRBJ2-7, with TRBD2 matching over 8 bases. The CDR3 totals 16 residues. Germline CDR1 reads ENHRY; CDR2 reads SYGVKD. V shed 5 bases and J 3 bases; nucleotides not matched to a gene: 12. The DNA of the CDR3 is TGTGCCATCAGTCCGGGACTAGTGACTTCCGGCTACGAGCAGTACTTC. As protein: CAISPGLVTSGYEQYF.

The chain couples TRBV13 to TRBJ2-6; 9 bases are shared with TRBD2. CDR1 and CDR2 from the germline V gene are PRHDT and FYEKMQ (reference sequence). This CDR3 comprises 15 residues. V dropped 8 bases and J dropped 11; count of bases not matched to a gene: 13. CDR3 protein: CASVRAGGPLYVLTF. Here the CDR3 DNA reads TGTGCCAGCGTTCGAGCGGGGGGCCCACTTTACGTCCTGACTTTC.

This clonotype has just a few counts. This chain links TRBV10-2 with TRBJ2-7, with D unclear. The CDR3 totals 13 residues. Germline-derived CDR1 and CDR2 are WSHSY and SAAADI. With 4 bases removed from V and 3 bases from J, the gap between germline ends came to 10 bases. The CDR3 DNA follows: TGCGCCAGCAGTGTTCACTGGAGCTACGAGCAGTACTTC. It specifies CASSVHWSYEQYF.

This clonotype was seen just once. V gene TRBV4-2 combines with J gene TRBJ2-4; D ambiguous. The tail of the sequence fits TRBJ2-7 better, so the J call may be wrong. CDR1 and CDR2 from the germline V gene are LGHNA and YNFKEQ. CDR3 length: 15 residues. The CDR3 region is CASSQDWLGSYEQYF. The CDR3 DNA reads as TGTGCCAGCAGCCAAGACTGGCTGGGGTCCTACGAGCAGTACTTC.

This chain joins TRBV12-3 or TRBV12-4 and TRBJ2-1, with 9 bases matching TRBD2. The CDR3 runs 14 residues. Losses at the gene ends were 4 bases for V and 5 bases for J; bases not matched to a gene: 3. CDR3: CASSYLAGHNEQFF. For the CDR3, the DNA is TGTGCCAGCAGTTACCTAGCGGGACACAATGAGCAGTTCTTC.

This clonotype was detected only a few times. The V and J genes are TRBV7-9 and TRBJ2-1; D might be TRBD1 (6 bases). V was pared by 4 bases and J by 6 bases, with 22 bases between. This CDR3 comprises 17 residues. Looked up from germline, CDR1 is SEHNR and CDR2 is FQNEAQ (reference sequence). This chain's CDR3 is CASSSFGTSLPGNEQFF. The CDR3 DNA follows: TGTGCCAGCAGCTCTTTCGGGACATCTTTACCGGGCAATGAGCAGTTCTTC.

This chain links TRBV27 with TRBJ2-7, with D uncertain. Germline loops: CDR1 MNHEY, CDR2 SMNVEV (reference sequence). Trimming pared 3 bases from V and 3 bases from J, leaving 15 bases between. This CDR3 is built from 15 residues. CDR3 sequence reads: CASSFVGRVNYEQYF. The CDR3 DNA reads as TGTGCCAGCAGTTTTGTAGGCCGAGTCAACTACGAGCAGTACTTC.

This clonotype was picked up a small number of times. The chain uses TRBV6-1 and TRBJ2-3; 7 bases align to TRBD1. The CDR3 sequence is 17 residues long. After removal of 9 bases from V and 2 bases from J, the junction contained 17 bases not matched to a gene. CDR1 is MNHNS, CDR2 SASEGT, per germline. CDR3 coding DNA: TGTGCCAGTAGAAATCCCGGACAGGCCGGCCACACAGATACGCAGTATTTT. This gives the protein CASRNPGQAGHTDTQYF.

In this sample, this clonotype turned up a few times. The rearrangement joins TRBV10-3 to TRBJ1-4, with D possibly TRBD1 on 5 matching bases. The CDR3 is 14 residues long. Germline CDR1 reads ENHRY; CDR2 reads SYGVKD. V gave up 4 bases and J gave up 0 bases, with 6 bases separating them. CDR3 coding DNA: TGTGCCATCAGTGCGGGGGCAACTAATGAAAAACTGTTTTTT. It translates to CAISAGATNEKLFF.

CDR3 residues: CASSLGYSGSSYNEQFF. As DNA, the CDR3 is TGTGCCAGCAGCTTAGGATATAGCGGGAGCTCCTACAATGAGCAGTTCTTC. The V gene is TRBV7-8, the J gene TRBJ2-1; 9 bases fit TRBD2. V shed 1 base, J shed 0 bases, and the junction held 4 bases outside the gene matches. The CDR3 has 17 residues. Germline CDR1 SGHVS, CDR2 FQNEAQ.

The J gene is TRBJ2-1, the V gene TRBV5-1, with 7 bases aligning to TRBD1. Trimming took 4 bases from V and 7 from J; bases not matched to a gene: 8. The germline V gene encodes CDR1 SGHRS and CDR2 YFSETQ. This CDR3 is built from 14 residues. The CDR3 nucleotides read TGCGCCAGCAGCCAAGGGACAGCGAAAAATGAGCAGTTCTTC. Encoded protein: CASSQGTAKNEQFF.

The chain links TRBV11-2 to TRBJ2-3, with unresolved D. CDR1 is SGHAT, CDR2 FQNNGV, per germline. V lost 1 base and J 6 bases, leaving 11 bases between the germline ends. CDR3 length: 14 residues. CDR3 amino acids: CASSLVSPKDTQYF. CDR3 coding DNA: TGTGCCAGCAGCTTAGTCAGCCCAAAGGATACGCAGTATTTT.

Points on this clonotype: At one of its ends the junction is not consistent with the germline gene, which may arise from a read error. CDR3 loop: CAGRAGRYEQYF. The DNA for the CDR3 is TGTGCCGGCAGAGCCGGACGGTACGAGCAGTACTTC. The V call is TRBV12-3 or TRBV12-4, the J call TRBJ2-7; D call uncertain. There are 12 residues in the CDR3.

The genes are TRBV20-1 and TRBJ1-2; D gene unclear. CDR1 and CDR2 (germline): DFQATT, SNEGSKA (reference sequence). The V end lost 3 bases, the J end lost 2 bases, and 7 bases lay between the germline ends. CDR3 length equals 12 residues. The chain's CDR3 is CSASPLNYGYTF. In DNA form, the CDR3 reads TGCAGTGCTAGCCCCCTGAACTATGGCTACACCTTC.